One sample yielded the 19 T cell receptor beta chains listed below, sequenced in a study of T cell changes during pregnancy in multiple sclerosis. Only in-frame clones appear in the TCRdb table, and some are missing; sequencing was by immunoSEQ multiplex PCR. This table has roughly 88,000 clones, 92% appearing once. This sample comprised peripheral blood, obtained in the first trimester of pregnancy. These receptors came from a female donor with multiple sclerosis, enrolled in a pregnancy study.

V gene TRBV7-6 combines with J gene TRBJ2-7, with 10 bases identical to TRBD2. Germline CDR1 SGHVS, CDR2 FNYEAQ. The ends lost 1 base at V and 5 bases at J; junction bases unmatched: 8. The CDR3 covers 16 residues. The CDR3 sequence is CASSLGSSGRSDEQYF. As DNA, the CDR3 is TGTGCCAGCAGCTTAGGGAGTAGCGGGAGGTCCGACGAGCAGTACTTC.

The chain combines TRBV6-1 with TRBJ2-3; weak D call: TRBD2 (5 bases). The germline V gene has CDR1 MNHNS and CDR2 SASEGT. The CDR3 extends over 16 amino acids. V lost 3 bases, J lost 4 bases, and 17 bases lay in between. The chain's CDR3 is CASSEGRDWYADTQYF. CDR3 DNA sequence: TGTGCCAGCAGTGAGGGGAGAGATTGGTACGCAGATACGCAGTATTTT.

This chain connects TRBV28 to TRBJ2-1, with unresolved D. V gave up 7 bases and J gave up 5 bases, with 21 bases separating them. The germline CDR1 and CDR2 sequences are MDHEN and SYDVKM. The CDR3 runs to 16 residues. The DNA for the CDR3 is TGTGCCAGCACCTCCGGCCACCCCCCCCGGGACAATGAGCAGTTCTTC. Protein sequence: CASTSGHPPRDNEQFF.

The chain has TRBV28 and TRBJ1-2; D might be TRBD1 (5 bases). Germline CDR1 MDHEN, CDR2 SYDVKM. This CDR3 is 12 amino acids long. Trimming took 6 bases from V and 1 from J, leaving 6 bases between them. CDR3 bases: TGTGCCAGCAGCGACAGTAACTATGGCTACACCTTC. Encoded protein: CASSDSNYGYTF.

This chain connects TRBV7-8 to TRBJ1-2; D is undetermined. The CDR3 contains 15 residues. Germline V gives CDR1 SGHVS, CDR2 FQNEAQ. Between the trimmed V and J ends, which lost 0 bases and 3 bases, there was a span of 11 bases. The chain's CDR3 is CASSLATRSDYGYTF. Here the CDR3 DNA reads TGTGCCAGCAGCTTAGCCACACGGAGCGACTATGGCTACACCTTC.

V usage is TRBV9 and J usage is TRBJ2-7, with D perhaps TRBD2 (6 bases). This CDR3 is 16 amino acids long. Germline values: CDR1 SGDLS, CDR2 YYNGEE. V gave up 2 bases and J gave up 6 bases, with 21 bases separating them. The CDR3 DNA reads TGTGCCAGCAGCGTGGGGATTTCGGGAGTAGACGGCGAGCAGTACTTC. Translated: CASSVGISGVDGEQYF.

The rearrangement joins TRBV5-6 to TRBJ2-5; D is perhaps TRBD2 (5 bases). There are 15 residues in the CDR3. The germline V and J ends were trimmed by 0 bases and 4 bases, with 13 bases remaining between them. CDR1 is SGHDT and CDR2 is YYEEEE in the germline V gene. CDR3 sequence (DNA): TGTGCCAGCAGCTTGGTTGGAGTAAGCGGAGAGACCCAGTACTTC. This encodes CASSLVGVSGETQYF.

This chain's CDR3 is CASSRGGGNQPQHF. CDR3 nucleotide sequence: TGTGCCAGCTCTAGGGGAGGGGGGAATCAGCCCCAGCATTTT. V is TRBV11-2 and J is TRBJ1-5; weak D call: TRBD1 (6 bases). The germline CDR1 and CDR2 sequences are SGHAT and FQNNGV. This CDR3 has 14 residues. Trimming cost V 8 bases and J 4 bases, with 15 bases left between them.

The chain carries TRBV5-6 and TRBJ1-1; the match to TRBD1 covers 7 bases. J lost 0 bases, V lost 4 bases, and 6 bases had no gene match. Germline V gives CDR1 SGHDT, CDR2 YYEEEE. There are 15 residues in the CDR3. The CDR3, as DNA: TGTGCCAGCAGCATCCACAGGGGAATGAACACTGAAGCTTTCTTT. Its translation is CASSIHRGMNTEAFF.

This clone has only one observation. This rearrangement joins TRBV5-1 to TRBJ2-1, with D tentatively TRBD1 (5 bases). The CDR3 is made up of 17 amino acids. Trimming stripped 4 bases from V and 5 bases from J, with 22 bases between. Germline V gene lookup returns CDR1 SGHRS and CDR2 YFSETQ. CDR3 bases: TGCGCCAGCAGCCCCCGCTCCGCAGGGCGGTCCAACAATGAGCAGTTCTTC. Translation: CASSPRSAGRSNNEQFF.

The CDR3 nucleotides are TGTGCCAGCAGTTCAGGACAGGGTCGCTCCTACGAGCAGTACTTC. Protein product: CASSSGQGRSYEQYF. The rearrangement uses TRBV5-6 and TRBJ2-7; 8 positions agree with TRBD1. The germline V gene encodes CDR1 SGHDT and CDR2 YYEEEE. V trimming: 5 bases; J trimming: 0 bases; junction bases outside the gene matches: 7. The CDR3 extends over 15 amino acids.

The chain recombines TRBV7-3 with TRBJ1-1; 11 bases align to TRBD1. Trimming removed 4 bases from V and 5 bases from J; junction bases left unmatched: 6. Germline values: CDR1 SGHTA, CDR2 FQGTGA. The CDR3 extends over 15 amino acids. CDR3 bases: TGTGCCAGCAGCTCCGGGACAGGGGGTATGACTGAAGCTTTCTTT. It codes for CASSSGTGGMTEAFF.

The chain employs TRBV7-6 and TRBJ2-7; TRBD2 matches 11 bases. CDR3 length equals 15 residues. Trimming took 5 bases from V and 4 from J; bases not matched to a gene: 7. CDR1 SGHVS and CDR2 FNYEAQ come from the germline V gene. DNA for the CDR3: TGTGCCAGCAGCCAACTAGCGGGAGTTCTGTACGAGCAGTACTTC. The encoded protein is CASSQLAGVLYEQYF.

This chain uses TRBV7-2 with TRBJ2-5; 9 bases match TRBD2. This CDR3 comprises 16 residues. The V gene end was trimmed by 2 bases and the J gene end by 5 bases; junction bases not matched to a gene: 9. Germline lookup yields CDR1 SGHTA and CDR2 FQGNSA. CDR3 protein: CASSLLSSGRPETQYF. In DNA, the CDR3 is TGTGCCAGCAGCTTATTGAGTAGCGGGAGACCGGAGACCCAGTACTTC.

This clone was detected once. The chain recombines TRBV27 with TRBJ1-2; TRBD1 is a possible D gene (6 bases). V dropped 5 bases and J dropped 7 bases, with 20 bases sitting between them. Germline assignment: CDR1 MNHEY and CDR2 SMNVEV (reference sequence). The CDR3 is 15 residues long. The CDR3 region has the DNA TGTGCCAGCAGTACCGTGGACAGTAATAGAATTGGCTACACCTTC. Encoded protein: CASSTVDSNRIGYTF.

This clone is a singleton in its sample. This sequence joins TRBV19 and TRBJ1-1, with D hard to call. Germline CDR1 is LNHDA and CDR2 is SQIVND (reference sequence). This CDR3 comprises 14 residues. Trimming shortened V by 4 bases and J by 4 bases, and 13 bases separated the two germline ends. The CDR3, as DNA: TGTGCCAGTAGTAGCTCCAGGCGGGGCACTGAAGCTTTCTTT. Translating gives CASSSSRRGTEAFF.

V usage is TRBV29-1 and J usage is TRBJ2-5, with D possibly being TRBD1 (6 bases). V lost 6 bases, J lost 2 bases, and 10 bases lay in between. This CDR3 has 12 amino acids. Germline CDR1 is SQVTM and CDR2 is ANQGSEA. The CDR3 nucleotides are TGCAGCGTGGCTACAGGGCAAGAGACCCAGTACTTC. It is translated as CSVATGQETQYF.

This sequence joins TRBV30 and TRBJ1-3; D is possibly TRBD1 (5 bases). Germline V gives CDR1 GTSNPN, CDR2 SVGIG (reference sequence). The CDR3 consists of 13 residues. Trimming stripped 1 base from V and 1 base from J, with 5 bases between. Here the CDR3 DNA reads TGTGCCTGGAGTGCAGGGTCTGGAAACACCATATATTTT. Encoded protein: CAWSAGSGNTIYF.

This chain uses TRBV7-7 with TRBJ2-5, with TRBD2 matching over 8 bases. The junction had 4 bases not matched to a gene; V was cut back by 4 bases and J by 3 bases. Germline CDR1 reads SSHAT; CDR2 reads FNYEAQ (reference sequence). The CDR3 has 14 residues. CDR3 protein: CASSSGGPEETQYF. The CDR3 nucleotides are TGTGCCAGCAGCTCGGGAGGGCCGGAAGAGACCCAGTACTTC.